This TCR beta chain emerged from a study of regulatory T cells in long-lasting Graves disease. Regarding time point: newly diagnosed GD, antithyroid drugs for less than 3 months. From RNA extracted from PBMCs, the TCR library was made. V was clipped by 1 base and J by 1 base, with 4 bases between them. This CDR3 has 13 amino acids. There are many counts of this clonotype. Both iRepertoire HTBI primers and Arm-PCR of CDR3 regions were used to build the TCR beta libraries. MiXCR, applied by TCRdb to the multiplex PCR reads, yields one record per CDR3 protein. This table has 360,000 or so distinct CDR3 sequences, 16% appearing once. These sequences were also reported in another study, on T cells in Graves' hyperthyroidism and ophthalmopathy.

Sequences were derived from peripheral blood mononuclear cells (PBMCs), sampled at new diagnosis, from a patient treated with antithyroid drugs. This receptor was taken from a man in his forties or fifties with Graves disease. The chain carries TRBV12-3 or TRBV12-4 and TRBJ1-2; no reliable D call. DNA of the CDR3: TGTGCCAGCAGTTTAGACAGTAACTATGGCTACACCTTC. Translation: CASSLDSNYGYTF.